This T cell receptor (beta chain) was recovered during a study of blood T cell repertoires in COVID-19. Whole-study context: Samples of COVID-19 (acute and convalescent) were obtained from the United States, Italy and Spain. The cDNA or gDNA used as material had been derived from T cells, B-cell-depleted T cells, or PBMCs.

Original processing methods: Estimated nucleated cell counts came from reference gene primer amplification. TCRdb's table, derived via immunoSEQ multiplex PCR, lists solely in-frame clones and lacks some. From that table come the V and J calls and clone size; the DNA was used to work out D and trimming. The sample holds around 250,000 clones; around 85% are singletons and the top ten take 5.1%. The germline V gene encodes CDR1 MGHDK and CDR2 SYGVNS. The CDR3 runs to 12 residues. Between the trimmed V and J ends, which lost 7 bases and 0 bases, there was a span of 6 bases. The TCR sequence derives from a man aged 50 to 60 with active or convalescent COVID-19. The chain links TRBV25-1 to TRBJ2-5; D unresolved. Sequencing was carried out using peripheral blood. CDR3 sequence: CASNEYQETQYF. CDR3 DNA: TGTGCCAGCAACGAGTACCAAGAGACCCAGTACTTC.